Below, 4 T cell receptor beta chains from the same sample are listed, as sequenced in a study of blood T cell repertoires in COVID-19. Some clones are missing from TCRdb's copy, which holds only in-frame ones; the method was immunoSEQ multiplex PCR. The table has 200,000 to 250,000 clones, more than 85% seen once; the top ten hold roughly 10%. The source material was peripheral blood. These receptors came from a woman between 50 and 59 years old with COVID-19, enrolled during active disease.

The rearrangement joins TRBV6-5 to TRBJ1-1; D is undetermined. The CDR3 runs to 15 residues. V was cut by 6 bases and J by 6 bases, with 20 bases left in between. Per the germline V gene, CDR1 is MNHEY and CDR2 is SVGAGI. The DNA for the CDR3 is TGTGCCAGCAGATCACCCCGGGGTGGCTTGGCTGAAGCTTTCTTT. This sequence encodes CASRSPRGGLAEAFF.

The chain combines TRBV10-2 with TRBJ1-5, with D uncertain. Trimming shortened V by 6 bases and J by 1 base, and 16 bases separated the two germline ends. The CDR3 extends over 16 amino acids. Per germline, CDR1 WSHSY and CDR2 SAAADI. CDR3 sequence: CASRAPGATSNQPQHF. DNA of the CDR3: TGCGCCAGCAGAGCCCCGGGAGCGACGAGCAATCAGCCCCAGCATTTT.

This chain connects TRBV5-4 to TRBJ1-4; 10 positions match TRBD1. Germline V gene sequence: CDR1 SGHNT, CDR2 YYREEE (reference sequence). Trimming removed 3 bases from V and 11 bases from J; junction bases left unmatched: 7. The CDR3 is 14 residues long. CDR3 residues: CASSSGQGLQKLFF. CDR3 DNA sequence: TGTGCCAGCAGCTCGGGACAGGGGTTGCAGAAACTGTTTTTT.

The CDR3 coding sequence is TGTGCCAGCAGTGAACGTGGCAGGGCGGTAGTTGGTCGGTCACCCCTCCACTTT. Its protein is CASSERGRAVVGRSPLHF. The chain uses TRBV6-1 and TRBJ1-6, with a possible D match to TRBD1 (5 bases). The CDR3 extends over 18 amino acids. The germline CDR1 and CDR2 sequences are MNHNS and SASEGT. The V and J ends lost 2 bases and 10 bases respectively, with 24 bases between them.